At least ten counts were recorded for the clone carrying this TCR beta chain. The antigen is undetermined. The data were obtained in a study of regulatory T cells in long-lasting Graves disease. Noted time point: newly diagnosed GD, antithyroid drugs for less than 3 months. Following extraction of RNA from PBMCs, that RNA was used to make the TCR library. Construction of TCR beta libraries relied on iRepertoire HTBI primers and on Arm-PCR targeting CDR3 regions. TCRdb independently ran MiXCR on the multiplex PCR reads; one entry per CDR3 protein. The repertoire consists of approximately 400,000 distinct CDR3 sequences, with approximately 15% occurring once and the leading ten covering roughly 17%. The CDR3 has 15 amino acids. Trimming left V 1 base short and J 1 base short, with 10 bases between. Germline-derived CDR1 and CDR2 are MGHRA and YSYEKL. Study-level points and caveats: TCR diversity was lower in persistent Graves' patients than in newly diagnosed ones.

These data also formed part of another study, on T cells in Graves' hyperthyroidism and ophthalmopathy.

The J gene is TRBJ1-1, the V gene TRBV4-1; D ambiguous. The starting material was peripheral blood mononuclear cells (PBMCs), obtained at new diagnosis, from a patient treated with antithyroid drugs. This clonotype originated in a woman aged 25-40 years with Graves disease. CDR3 bases: TGCGCCAGCAGCCAAGTAAGGTTAGAGAACACTGAAGCTTTCTTT. It yields the protein CASSQVRLENTEAFF.